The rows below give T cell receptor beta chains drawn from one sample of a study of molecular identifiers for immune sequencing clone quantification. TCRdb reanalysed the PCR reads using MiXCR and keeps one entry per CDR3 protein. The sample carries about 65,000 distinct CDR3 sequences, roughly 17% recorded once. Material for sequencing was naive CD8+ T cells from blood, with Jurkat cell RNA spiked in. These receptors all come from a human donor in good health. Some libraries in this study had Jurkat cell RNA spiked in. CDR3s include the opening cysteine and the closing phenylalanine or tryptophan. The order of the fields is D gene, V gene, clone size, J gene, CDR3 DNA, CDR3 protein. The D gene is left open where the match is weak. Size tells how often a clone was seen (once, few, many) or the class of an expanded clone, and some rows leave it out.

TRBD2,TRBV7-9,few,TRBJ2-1,TGTGCCAGCAGCCGGACTAGCGGCGAGCAGTTCTTC,CASSRTSGEQFF
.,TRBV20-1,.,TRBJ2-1,TGCAGTGCTATGAGAAGCGGCTACAATGAGCAGTTCTTC,CSAMRSGYNEQFF
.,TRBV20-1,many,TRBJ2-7,TGCAGTGCTAGAGGGGGATACCCCCCCAACGAGCAGTACTTC,CSARGGYPPNEQYF
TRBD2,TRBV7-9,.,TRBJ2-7,TGTGCCAGCAGCTGGACTAGCGGGAGGTTCCACGAGCAGTACTTC,CASSWTSGRFHEQYF
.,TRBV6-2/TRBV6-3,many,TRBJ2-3,TGTGCCAGCAGTTTGGTAGCGGCCGATACGCAGTATTTT,CASSLVAADTQYF
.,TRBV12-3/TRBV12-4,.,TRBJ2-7,TGTGCCAGCAGTTTCGCAGGGAGCGCCTACGAGCAGTACTTC,CASSFAGSAYEQYF
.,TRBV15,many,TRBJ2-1,TGTGCCACCAGCGGCGGACAAGTCGGAGCGAGCCACAATGAGCAGTTCTTC,CATSGGQVGASHNEQFF
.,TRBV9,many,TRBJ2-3,TGTGCCAGCAGCGTAGGTACAGATACGCAGTATTTT,CASSVGTDTQYF
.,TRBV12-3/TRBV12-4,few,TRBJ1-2,TGTGCCAGCGGCCCAGACTTGGACTATGGCTACACCTTC,CASGPDLDYGYTF
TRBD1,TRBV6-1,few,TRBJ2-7,TGTGCCAGCAGGGCTTGGACAGGGAACGAGCAGTACTTC,CASRAWTGNEQYF
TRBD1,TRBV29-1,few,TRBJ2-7,TGCAGCGTTGAACAGGGGGCCTACGAGCAGTACTTC,CSVEQGAYEQYF
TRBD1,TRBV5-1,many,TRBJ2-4,TGCGCCAGCAGCTCCGGGACAGGGGGGGTTGGGGCCAAAAACATTCAGTACTTC,CASSSGTGGVGAKNIQYF
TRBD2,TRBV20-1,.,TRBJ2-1,TGCAGTGCCACCTCGGGACTAGGATACAATGAGCAGTTCTTC,CSATSGLGYNEQFF
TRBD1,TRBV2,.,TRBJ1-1,TGTGCCAGCAGGACAGGGGGCTATCTGAACACTGAAGCTTTCTTT,CASRTGGYLNTEAFF
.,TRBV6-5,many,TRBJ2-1,TGTGCCAGCAGTTACGGTTACAATGAGCAGTTCTTC,CASSYGYNEQFF
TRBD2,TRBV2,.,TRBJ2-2,TGTGCCACCAGATTAGCGGGAGAGGGAGCCGGGGAGCTGTTTTTT,CATRLAGEGAGELFF
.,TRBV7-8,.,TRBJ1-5,TGCGCCGGCAGCTCCTTCTGGGACAATCAGCCCCAGCATTTT,CAGSSFWDNQPQHF
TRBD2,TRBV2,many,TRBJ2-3,TGTGCCAGCAGTGACCCGGGACTAGCGGTCACAGATACGCAGTATTTT,CASSDPGLAVTDTQYF
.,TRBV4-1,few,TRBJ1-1,TGCGCCAGCAGCCAAAACAGCGGCACTGAAGCTTTCTTT,CASSQNSGTEAFF
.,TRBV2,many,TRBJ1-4,TGTGCCAGCAGGGACCTCCAGGGGCGGACACTTAATGAAAAACTGTTTTTT,CASRDLQGRTLNEKLFF
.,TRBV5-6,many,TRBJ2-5,TGTGCCAGCAGCAACGGAGGGTCCCAAGAGACCCAGTACTTC,CASSNGGSQETQYF
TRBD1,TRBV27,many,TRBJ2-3,TGTGCCAGCAGTTTTGGGACAGTCTCGTCAGATACGCAGTATTTT,CASSFGTVSSDTQYF
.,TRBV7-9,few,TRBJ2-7,TGTGCCAGCAGCCTAACGACAGGGAGGAAATCCTACGAGCAGTACTTC,CASSLTTGRKSYEQYF
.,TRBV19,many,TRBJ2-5,TGTGCCAGTAGTATAGATGAGCGGGCTCAAGAGACCCAGTACTTC,CASSIDERAQETQYF
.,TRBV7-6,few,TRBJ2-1,TGTGCCAGCAGCTCTTTCGGGAGTTCCTACAATGAGCAGTTCTTC,CASSSFGSSYNEQFF
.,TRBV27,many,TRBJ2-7,TGTGCCAGCAGCTCTGGGAGGCACTACGAGCAGTACTTC,CASSSGRHYEQYF
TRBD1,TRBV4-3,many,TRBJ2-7,TGCGCCAGCAGCCAAGATTGGCGGGACAGGGGATCCGAGCAGTACTTC,CASSQDWRDRGSEQYF
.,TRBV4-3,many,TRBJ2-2,TGCGCCAGCAGCCAAGAAGGTGGTCTAGCAGGGCTGTTTACCGGGGAGCTGTTTTTT,CASSQEGGLAGLFTGELFF
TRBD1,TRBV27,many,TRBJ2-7,TGTGCCAGCAGCCCCAATCGACAGGGTCGAGAGCAGTACTTC,CASSPNRQGREQYF
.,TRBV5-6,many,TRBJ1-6,TGTGCCAGCAGCCCGCCTACGCGGGGGTCACCCCTCCACTTT,CASSPPTRGSPLHF
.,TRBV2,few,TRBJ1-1,TGTGCCAGCAGGGCCGGGGGGTTTGGAACTGAAGCTTTCTTT,CASRAGGFGTEAFF
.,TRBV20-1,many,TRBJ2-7,TGCAGTGCTAGTAGGCTAGCAGATTCCTACGAGCAGTACTTC,CSASRLADSYEQYF
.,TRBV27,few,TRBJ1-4,TGTGCCAGCAGTTTATTCGCCGGGGGCCAAGGGGAAAAACTGTTTTTT,CASSLFAGGQGEKLFF
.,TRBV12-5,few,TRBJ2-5,TGTGCTAGTGGTCAGGGCGGGGGCACGGAGACCCAGTACTTC,CASGQGGGTETQYF
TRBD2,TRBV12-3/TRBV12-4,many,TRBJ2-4,TGTGCCAGCAGTTTGCACCCGGTGGCGGGAGGCAAAAACATTCAGTACTTC,CASSLHPVAGGKNIQYF
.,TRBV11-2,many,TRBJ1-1,TGTGCCAGCAGCTTATCTTTTACTGAAGCTTTCTTT,CASSLSFTEAFF
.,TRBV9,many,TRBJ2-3,TGTGCCAGCAGCGTTGAGGGAGGCCGGGGAGATACGCAGTATTTT,CASSVEGGRGDTQYF
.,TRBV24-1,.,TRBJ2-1,TGTGCCACCAGTGAGTCCACCTACAATGAGCAGTTCTTC,CATSESTYNEQFF
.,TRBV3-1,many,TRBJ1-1,TGTGCCAGCAGCAACTATTTGGAGTTGAACACTGAAGCTTTCTTT,CASSNYLELNTEAFF
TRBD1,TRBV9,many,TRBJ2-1,TGTGCCAGTCAGGGCCCGGGACAGGGGGAGTATGGCTCCTACAATGAGCAGTTCTTC,CASQGPGQGEYGSYNEQFF
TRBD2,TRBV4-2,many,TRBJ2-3,TGTGCCAGCAGCCAAGAGGAACTAGCGGGGGTCACAGATACGCAGTATTTT,CASSQEELAGVTDTQYF
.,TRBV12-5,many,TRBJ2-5,TGTGCTAGTGGTTTGGTCGACGGGGGTGACAGAGAGACCCAGTACTTC,CASGLVDGGDRETQYF
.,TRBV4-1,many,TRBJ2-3,TGCGCCAGCAGCCAGCAAGCCCGGGACACCTTGGGAGATACGCAGTATTTT,CASSQQARDTLGDTQYF
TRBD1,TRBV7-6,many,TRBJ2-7,TGTGCCAGCAGCTTAGTTTTAGGGCAGGGGGCAACCTACGAGCAGTACTTC,CASSLVLGQGATYEQYF
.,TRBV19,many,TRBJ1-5,TGTGCCAGTAGTATTATGGTCGCGATCGGGGGGCACGGCAATCAGCCCCAGCATTTT,CASSIMVAIGGHGNQPQHF
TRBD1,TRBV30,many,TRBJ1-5,TGTGCCTGGAGTTTGGGACAGGGTCGTTATAGCAATCAGCCCCAGCATTTT,CAWSLGQGRYSNQPQHF
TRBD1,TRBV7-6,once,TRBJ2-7,TGTGCCAGCAGCTTGGGGACAGGGGGCGCCGAGCAGTACTTC,CASSLGTGGAEQYF
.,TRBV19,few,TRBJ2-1,TGTGCCAGTAGTATTATGGGAGTCCCCCGCAATGAGCAGTTCTTC,CASSIMGVPRNEQFF
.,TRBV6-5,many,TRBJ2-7,TGTGCCAGCAGTTACTCTAGGACAACTGAGCAGTACTTC,CASSYSRTTEQYF
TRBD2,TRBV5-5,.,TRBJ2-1,TGTGCCAGCAGCTGGTTCCATGCGGGAGGGCCCAATGAGCAGTTCTTC,CASSWFHAGGPNEQFF
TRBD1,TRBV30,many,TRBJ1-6,TGTGCCTGGAGCCCGGGACAGGGAAATTCACCCCTCCACTTT,CAWSPGQGNSPLHF
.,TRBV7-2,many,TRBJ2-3,TGTGCCAGCAGCTTAGCGTTCCGGGGCGAAGTCACAGATACGCAGTATTTT,CASSLAFRGEVTDTQYF
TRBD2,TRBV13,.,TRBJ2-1,TGTGCCAGCAGCCCCTTCGGGGCGGGAGTTTATGAGCAGTTCTTC,CASSPFGAGVYEQFF
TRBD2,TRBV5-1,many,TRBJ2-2,TGCGCCAGCAGCATCAAAGGACTAGCCGATAACACCGGGGAGCTGTTTTTT,CASSIKGLADNTGELFF
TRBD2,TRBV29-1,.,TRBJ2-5,TGCAGCGTTGAAGATGGGACTAGCGGGAGTGGGGAGACCCAGTACTTC,CSVEDGTSGSGETQYF